This TCR beta chain was captured in a study of T cells in localized non-small cell lung cancer. Turning to this clone: Its target is unknown.

Study-level results: Paired adjacent lung recovered a median about 60 of the top 100 tumor clones. It remains possible that heterogeneity exists, since only one tumor region was sequenced. A raised T cell density in blood coincided with lengthier overall survival.

The method was immunoSEQ multiplex PCR; TCRdb's version includes in-frame clones alone and lacks a portion of them. The table shows more than 20,000 clones, with 70% to 90% occurring only once. Germline V gene data show CDR1 as MGHRA and CDR2 as YSYEKL. This CDR3 comprises 17 residues. The V end was cut by 0 bases, the J end by 4 bases, with 17 bases between. The material was peripheral blood, obtained before any cancer treatment. V gene TRBV4-1 combines with J gene TRBJ2-3; TRBD1 or TRBD2 may be the D gene (5 bases each). The receptor was derived from a female donor older than 55 with stage I lung adenocarcinoma. CDR3: CASSQDRDQAAADTQYF. CDR3 sequence (DNA): TGCGCCAGCAGCCAAGACCGGGACCAAGCGGCCGCAGATACGCAGTATTTT.